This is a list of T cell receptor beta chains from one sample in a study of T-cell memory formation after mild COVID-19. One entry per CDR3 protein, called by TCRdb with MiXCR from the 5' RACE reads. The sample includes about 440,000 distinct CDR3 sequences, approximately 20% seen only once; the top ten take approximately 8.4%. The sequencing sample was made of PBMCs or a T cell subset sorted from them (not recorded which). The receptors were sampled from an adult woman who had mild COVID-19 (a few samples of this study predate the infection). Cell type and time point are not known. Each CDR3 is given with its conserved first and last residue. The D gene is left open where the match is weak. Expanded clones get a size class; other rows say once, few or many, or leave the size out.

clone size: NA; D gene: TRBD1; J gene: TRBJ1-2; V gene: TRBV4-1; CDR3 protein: CASSPRDSRGYTF; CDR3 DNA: TGCGCCAGCAGCCCGCGGGACAGTAGAGGCTACACCTTC
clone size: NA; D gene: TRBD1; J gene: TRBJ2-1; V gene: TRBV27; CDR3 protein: CARSLGQGSGYEQFF; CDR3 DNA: TGTGCCAGAAGCTTAGGACAGGGTTCGGGATATGAGCAGTTCTTC
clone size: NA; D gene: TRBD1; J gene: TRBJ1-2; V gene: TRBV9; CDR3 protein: CASSTGGFGYTF; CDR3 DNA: TGTGCCAGCAGCACAGGGGGGTTTGGCTACACCTTC
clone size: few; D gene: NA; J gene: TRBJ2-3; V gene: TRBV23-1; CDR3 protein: CASSPVWKGHPNSDTQYF; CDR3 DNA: TGCGCCAGCAGTCCGGTATGGAAGGGACACCCCAACTCAGATACGCAGTATTTT
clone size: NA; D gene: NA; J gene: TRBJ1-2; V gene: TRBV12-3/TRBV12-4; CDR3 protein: CASSLRGLDGYTF; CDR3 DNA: TGTGCCAGCAGTTTGCGAGGGTTGGATGGCTACACCTTC
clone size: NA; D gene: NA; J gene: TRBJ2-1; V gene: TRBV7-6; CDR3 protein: CASSRKLGLDEQFF; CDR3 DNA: TGTGCCAGCAGCCGCAAACTAGGCTTAGATGAGCAGTTCTTC
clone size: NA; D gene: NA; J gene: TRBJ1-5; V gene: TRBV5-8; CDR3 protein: CASSAQGQGNQPQHF; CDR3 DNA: TGTGCCAGCAGCGCGCAAGGGCAGGGGAATCAGCCCCAGCATTTT
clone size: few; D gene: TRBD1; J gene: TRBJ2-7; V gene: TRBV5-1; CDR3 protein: CASSRGTVEAYEQYF; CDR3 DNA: TGCGCCAGCAGCCGAGGGACAGTGGAGGCCTACGAGCAGTACTTC
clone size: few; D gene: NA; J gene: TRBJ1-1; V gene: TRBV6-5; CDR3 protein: CASSLMAGKAFF; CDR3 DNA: TGTGCCAGCAGTTTGATGGCAGGGAAAGCTTTCTTT
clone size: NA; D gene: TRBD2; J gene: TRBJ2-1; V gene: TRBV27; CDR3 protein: CASSQGLAPYNEQFF; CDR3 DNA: TGTGCCAGCAGTCAGGGACTAGCGCCGTACAATGAGCAGTTCTTC
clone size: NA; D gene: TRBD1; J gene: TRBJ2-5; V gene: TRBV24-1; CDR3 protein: CATSDPGTGRGETQYF; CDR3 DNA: TGTGCCACCAGTGATCCGGGGACAGGGAGAGGAGAGACCCAGTACTTC
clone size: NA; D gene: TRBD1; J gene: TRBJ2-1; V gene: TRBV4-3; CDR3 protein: CASSQDYRGSYYNEQFF; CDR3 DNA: TGCGCCAGCAGCCAAGATTACAGGGGGTCGTATTACAATGAGCAGTTCTTC
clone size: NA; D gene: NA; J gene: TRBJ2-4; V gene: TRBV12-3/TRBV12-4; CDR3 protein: CASRRSAKNIQYF; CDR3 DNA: TGTGCCAGCAGACGTTCCGCCAAAAACATTCAGTACTTC
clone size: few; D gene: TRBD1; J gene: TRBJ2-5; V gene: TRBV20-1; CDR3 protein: CSASLSPQRGRETQYF; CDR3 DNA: TGCAGTGCTAGCCTCTCTCCCCAGAGGGGGCGAGAGACCCAGTACTTC
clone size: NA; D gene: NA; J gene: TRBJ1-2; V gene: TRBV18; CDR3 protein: CASSPSQGSYGYTF; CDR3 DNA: TGTGCCAGCTCACCATCACAGGGTAGCTATGGCTACACCTTC
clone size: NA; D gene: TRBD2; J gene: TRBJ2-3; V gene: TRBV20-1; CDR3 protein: CSATHPTSGGSPDTQYF; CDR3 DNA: TGCAGTGCTACCCATCCAACTAGCGGCGGGTCCCCAGATACGCAGTATTTT
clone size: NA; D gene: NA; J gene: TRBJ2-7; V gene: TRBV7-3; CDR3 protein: CASSGPTLAYEQYF; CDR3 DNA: TGTGCCAGCAGCGGACCTACTCTGGCCTACGAGCAGTACTTC
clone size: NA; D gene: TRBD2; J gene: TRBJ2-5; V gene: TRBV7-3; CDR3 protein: CATSGAGDQETQYF; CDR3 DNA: TGTGCTACAAGCGGGGCGGGGGACCAAGAGACCCAGTACTTC
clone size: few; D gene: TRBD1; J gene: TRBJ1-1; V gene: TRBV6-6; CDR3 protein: CASRPDRENTEAFF; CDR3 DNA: TGTGCCAGCAGACCCGACAGGGAGAACACTGAAGCTTTCTTT
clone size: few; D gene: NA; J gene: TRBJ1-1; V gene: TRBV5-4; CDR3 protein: CASSLAVGARNTEAFF; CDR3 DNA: TGTGCCAGCAGCTTGGCCGTGGGGGCCAGGAACACTGAAGCTTTCTTT
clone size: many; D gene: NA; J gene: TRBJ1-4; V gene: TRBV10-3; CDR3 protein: CAISDKGGYEKLFF; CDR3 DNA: TGTGCCATCAGTGACAAGGGGGGTTATGAAAAACTGTTTTTT
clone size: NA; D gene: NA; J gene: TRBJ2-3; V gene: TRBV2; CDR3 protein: CASKYESGATDTQYF; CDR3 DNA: TGTGCCAGCAAGTACGAGAGTGGGGCCACAGATACGCAGTATTTT
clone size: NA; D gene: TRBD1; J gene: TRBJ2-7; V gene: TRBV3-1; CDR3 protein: CASSPAGGIDEQYF; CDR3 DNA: TGTGCCAGCAGCCCCGCAGGGGGCATCGACGAGCAGTACTTC
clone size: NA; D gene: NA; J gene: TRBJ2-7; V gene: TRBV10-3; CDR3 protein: CAISGTGKGEQYF; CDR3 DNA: TGTGCCATCAGTGGAACAGGGAAGGGCGAGCAGTACTTC
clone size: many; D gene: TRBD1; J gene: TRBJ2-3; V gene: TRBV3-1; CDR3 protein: CASSQGTGPKYF; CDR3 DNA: TGTGCCAGCAGCCAAGGGACAGGGCCCAAGTATTTT
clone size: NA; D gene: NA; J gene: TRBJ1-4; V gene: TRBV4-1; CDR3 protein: CASSQGGFSTNEKLFF; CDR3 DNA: TGCGCCAGCAGCCAAGGAGGTTTCTCAACTAATGAAAAACTGTTTTTT
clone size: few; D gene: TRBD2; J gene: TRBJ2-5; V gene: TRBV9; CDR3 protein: CASSVSLAGDEETQYF; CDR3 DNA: TGTGCCAGCAGCGTAAGCCTAGCGGGAGACGAAGAGACCCAGTACTTC
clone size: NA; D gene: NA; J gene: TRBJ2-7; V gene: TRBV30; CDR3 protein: CACRGDYEQYF; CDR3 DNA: TGTGCCTGCAGGGGAGACTACGAGCAGTACTTC
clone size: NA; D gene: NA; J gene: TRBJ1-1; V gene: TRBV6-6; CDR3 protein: CASTRTYQGIRQSTEAFF; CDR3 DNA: TGTGCCAGCACCCGAACGTATCAGGGGATCCGACAGAGCACTGAAGCTTTCTTT
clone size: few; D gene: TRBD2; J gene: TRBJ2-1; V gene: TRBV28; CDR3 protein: CASSPTMTSVNNEQFF; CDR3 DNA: TGTGCCAGCAGTCCCACTATGACTAGCGTCAACAATGAGCAGTTCTTC
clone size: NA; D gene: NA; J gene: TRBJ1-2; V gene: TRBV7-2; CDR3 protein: CASSLAWGAGYGYTF; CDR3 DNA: TGTGCCAGCAGCTTAGCATGGGGAGCGGGCTATGGCTACACCTTC
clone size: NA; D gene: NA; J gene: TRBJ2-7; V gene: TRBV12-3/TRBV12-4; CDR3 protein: CASSRQASSEQYF; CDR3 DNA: TGTGCCAGCAGCAGACAGGCGAGTAGCGAGCAGTACTTC
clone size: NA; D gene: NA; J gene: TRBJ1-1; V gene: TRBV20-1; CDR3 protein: CSARDHRNTEAFF; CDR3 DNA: TGCAGTGCTAGAGATCATAGGAACACTGAAGCTTTCTTT
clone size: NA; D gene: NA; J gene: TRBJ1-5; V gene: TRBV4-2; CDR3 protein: CASSPFSGDQPQHF; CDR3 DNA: TGTGCCAGCAGCCCCTTTTCGGGGGATCAGCCCCAGCATTTT
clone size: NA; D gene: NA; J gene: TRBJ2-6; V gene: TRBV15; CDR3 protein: CATSRRVRDTTSGANVLTF; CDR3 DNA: TGTGCCACCAGCAGGCGTGTTCGGGACACCACCTCTGGGGCCAACGTCCTGACTTTC
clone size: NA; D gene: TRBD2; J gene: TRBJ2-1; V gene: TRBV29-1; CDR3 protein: CSVSGKRGNSYNEQFF; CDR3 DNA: TGCAGCGTTTCTGGTAAGCGGGGCAACTCCTACAATGAGCAGTTCTTC
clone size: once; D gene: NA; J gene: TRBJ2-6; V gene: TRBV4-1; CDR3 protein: CASSQVAGSGPWRGANVLTF; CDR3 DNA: TGCGCCAGCAGCCAAGTAGCTGGGAGCGGACCATGGAGGGGGGCCAACGTCCTGACTTTC
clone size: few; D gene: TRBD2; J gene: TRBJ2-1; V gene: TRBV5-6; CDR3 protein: CASSFRTSAYNEQFF; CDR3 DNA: TGTGCCAGCAGCTTTCGGACTAGCGCTTACAATGAGCAGTTCTTC
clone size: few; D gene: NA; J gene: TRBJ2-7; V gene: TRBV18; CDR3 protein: CASSPPRQSISEQYF; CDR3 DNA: TGTGCCAGCTCACCACCGAGGCAGTCAATAAGCGAGCAGTACTTC
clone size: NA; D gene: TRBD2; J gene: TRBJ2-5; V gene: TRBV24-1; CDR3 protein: CATSDSGLAQETQYF; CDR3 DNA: TGTGCCACCAGTGATTCCGGACTAGCCCAAGAGACCCAGTACTTC